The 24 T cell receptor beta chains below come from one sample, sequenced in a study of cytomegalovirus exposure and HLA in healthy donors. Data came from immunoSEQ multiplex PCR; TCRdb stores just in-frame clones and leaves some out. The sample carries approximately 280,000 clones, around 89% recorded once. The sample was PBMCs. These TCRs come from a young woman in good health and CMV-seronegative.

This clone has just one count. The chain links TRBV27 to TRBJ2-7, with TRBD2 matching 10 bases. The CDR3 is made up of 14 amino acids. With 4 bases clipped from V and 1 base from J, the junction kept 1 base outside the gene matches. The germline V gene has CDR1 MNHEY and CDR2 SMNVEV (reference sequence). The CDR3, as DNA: TGTGCCAGCAGTTGGACTAGCGGATCCTACGAGCAGTACTTC. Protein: CASSWTSGSYEQYF.

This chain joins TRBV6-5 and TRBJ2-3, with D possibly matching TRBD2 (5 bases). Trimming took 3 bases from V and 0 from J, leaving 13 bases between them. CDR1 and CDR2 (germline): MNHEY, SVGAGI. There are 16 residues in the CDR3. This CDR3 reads CASSYDNRRSTDTQYF. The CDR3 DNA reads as TGTGCCAGCAGTTATGACAATCGGAGGAGCACAGATACGCAGTATTTT.

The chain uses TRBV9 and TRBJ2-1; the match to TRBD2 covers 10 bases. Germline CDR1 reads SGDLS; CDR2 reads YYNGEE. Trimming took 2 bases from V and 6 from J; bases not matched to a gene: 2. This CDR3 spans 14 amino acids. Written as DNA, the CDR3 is TGTGCCAGCAGCGTTACTAGCGGGGTCAATGAGCAGTTCTTC. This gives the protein CASSVTSGVNEQFF. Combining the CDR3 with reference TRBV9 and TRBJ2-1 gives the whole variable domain DSGVTQTPKHLITATGQRVTLRCSPRSGDLSVYWYQQSLDQGLQFLIQYYNGEERAKGNILERFSAQQFPDLHSELNLSSLELGDSALYFCASSVTSGVNEQFFGPGTRLTVL.

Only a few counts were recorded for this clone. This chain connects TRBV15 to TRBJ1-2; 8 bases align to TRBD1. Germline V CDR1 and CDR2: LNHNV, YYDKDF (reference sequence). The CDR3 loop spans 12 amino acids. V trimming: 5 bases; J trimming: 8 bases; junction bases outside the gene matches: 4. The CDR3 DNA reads TGTGCCACCAGCGTCGGGACAGGAGGCTACACCTTC. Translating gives CATSVGTGGYTF.

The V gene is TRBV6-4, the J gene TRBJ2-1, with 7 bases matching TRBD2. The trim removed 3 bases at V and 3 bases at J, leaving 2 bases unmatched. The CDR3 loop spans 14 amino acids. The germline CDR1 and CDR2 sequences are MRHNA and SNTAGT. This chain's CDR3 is CASSEGGSYNEQFF. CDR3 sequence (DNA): TGTGCCAGCAGTGAGGGGGGGAGCTACAATGAGCAGTTCTTC.

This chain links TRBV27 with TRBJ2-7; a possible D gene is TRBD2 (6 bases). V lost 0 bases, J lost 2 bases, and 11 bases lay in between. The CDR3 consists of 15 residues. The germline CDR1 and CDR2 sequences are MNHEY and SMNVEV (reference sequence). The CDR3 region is CASSLSSRGTYEQYF. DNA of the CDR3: TGTGCCAGCAGTTTATCCTCCCGGGGGACCTACGAGCAGTACTTC.

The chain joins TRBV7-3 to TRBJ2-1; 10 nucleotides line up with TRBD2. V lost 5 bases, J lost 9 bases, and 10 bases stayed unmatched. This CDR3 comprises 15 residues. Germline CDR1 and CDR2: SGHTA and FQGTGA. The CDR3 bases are TGTGCCAGCAGCCTTGGCCTAGCGGGAGACGGTGAGCAGTTCTTC. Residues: CASSLGLAGDGEQFF.

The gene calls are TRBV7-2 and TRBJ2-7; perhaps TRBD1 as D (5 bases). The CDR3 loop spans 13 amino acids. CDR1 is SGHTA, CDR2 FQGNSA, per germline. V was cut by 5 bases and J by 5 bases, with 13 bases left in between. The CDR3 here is CASSTRVWHEQYF. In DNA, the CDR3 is TGTGCCAGCAGCACCAGGGTTTGGCACGAGCAGTACTTC.

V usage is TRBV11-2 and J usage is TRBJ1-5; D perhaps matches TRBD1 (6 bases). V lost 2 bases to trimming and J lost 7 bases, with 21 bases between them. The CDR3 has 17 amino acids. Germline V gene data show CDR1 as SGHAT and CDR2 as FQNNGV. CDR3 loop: CASSLNRVRSPTQPQHF. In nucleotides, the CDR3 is TGTGCCAGCAGCTTAAACAGGGTGAGATCCCCAACGCAGCCCCAGCATTTT.

The DNA for the CDR3 is TGTGCCAGCAGTACCGCCGGGATTCGCACCTTC. This codes for CASSTAGIRTF. This sequence joins TRBV28 and TRBJ1-2; no clear D. The CDR3 consists of 11 residues. Germline values: CDR1 MDHEN, CDR2 SYDVKM. Trimming stripped 5 bases from V and 13 bases from J, with 14 bases between.

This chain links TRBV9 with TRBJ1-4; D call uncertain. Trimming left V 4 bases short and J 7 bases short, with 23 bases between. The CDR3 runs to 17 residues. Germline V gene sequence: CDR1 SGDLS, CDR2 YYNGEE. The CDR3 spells CASSPKNVLGLGEKLFF. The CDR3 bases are TGTGCCAGCAGCCCCAAAAACGTCCTGGGCCTGGGTGAAAAACTGTTTTTT.

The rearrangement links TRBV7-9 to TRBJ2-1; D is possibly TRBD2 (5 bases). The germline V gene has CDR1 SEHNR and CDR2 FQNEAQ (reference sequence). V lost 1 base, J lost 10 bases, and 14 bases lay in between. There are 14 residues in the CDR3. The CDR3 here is CASSLGGGSLEQFF. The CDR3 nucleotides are TGTGCCAGCAGCTTAGGTGGCGGGTCGCTGGAGCAGTTCTTC.

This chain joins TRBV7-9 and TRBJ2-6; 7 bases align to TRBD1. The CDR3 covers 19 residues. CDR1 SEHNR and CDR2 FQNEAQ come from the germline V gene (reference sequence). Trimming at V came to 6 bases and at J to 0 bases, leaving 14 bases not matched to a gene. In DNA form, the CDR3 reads TGTGCCAGCAGGAAGCTAGACAGGGAGAAAGGCTCTGGGGCCAACGTCCTGACTTTC. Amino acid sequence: CASRKLDREKGSGANVLTF.

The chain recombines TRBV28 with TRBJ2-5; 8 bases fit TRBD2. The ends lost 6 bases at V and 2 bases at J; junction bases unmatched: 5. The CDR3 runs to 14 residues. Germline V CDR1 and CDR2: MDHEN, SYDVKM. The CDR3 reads CASSLGGVQETQYF. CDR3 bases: TGTGCCAGCAGCCTCGGGGGGGTACAAGAGACCCAGTACTTC.

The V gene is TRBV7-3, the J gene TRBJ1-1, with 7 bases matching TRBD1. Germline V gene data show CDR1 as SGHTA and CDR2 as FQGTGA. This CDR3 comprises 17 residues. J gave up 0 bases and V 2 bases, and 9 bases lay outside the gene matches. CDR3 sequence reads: CASSLGVGGTVNTEAFF. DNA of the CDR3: TGTGCCAGCAGCTTAGGAGTAGGAGGGACAGTGAACACTGAAGCTTTCTTT.

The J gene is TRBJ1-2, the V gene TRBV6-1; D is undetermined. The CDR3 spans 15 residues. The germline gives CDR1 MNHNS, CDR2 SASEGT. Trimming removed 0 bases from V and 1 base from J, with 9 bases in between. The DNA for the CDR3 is TGTGCCAGCAGTGAAGCCCCGGCGGATAACTATGGCTACACCTTC. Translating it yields CASSEAPADNYGYTF.

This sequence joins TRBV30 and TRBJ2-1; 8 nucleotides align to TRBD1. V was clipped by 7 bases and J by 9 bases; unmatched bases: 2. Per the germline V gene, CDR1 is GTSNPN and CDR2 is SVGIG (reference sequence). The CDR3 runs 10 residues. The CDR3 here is CASTGVEQFF. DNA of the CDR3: TGTGCCTCGACAGGGGTTGAGCAGTTCTTC.

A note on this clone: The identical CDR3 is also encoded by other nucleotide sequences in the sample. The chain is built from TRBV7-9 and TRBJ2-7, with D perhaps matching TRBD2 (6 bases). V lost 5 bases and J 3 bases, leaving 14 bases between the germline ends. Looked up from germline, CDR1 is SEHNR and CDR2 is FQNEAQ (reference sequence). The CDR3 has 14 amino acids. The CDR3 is CASSLAAGYYEQYF. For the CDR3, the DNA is TGTGCCAGCAGCCTCGCGGCGGGGTACTACGAGCAGTACTTC.

CDR3 protein: CASSRDRGESGNTIYF. In nucleotides, the CDR3 is TGTGCCAGCAGCCGCGATCGGGGTGAATCCGGAAACACCATATATTTT. The chain combines TRBV7-8 with TRBJ1-3; D remains unclear. The CDR3 runs to 16 residues. CDR1 is SGHVS, CDR2 FQNEAQ, per germline. Trimming took off 5 bases at V and 4 bases at J, with 18 bases between the two ends.

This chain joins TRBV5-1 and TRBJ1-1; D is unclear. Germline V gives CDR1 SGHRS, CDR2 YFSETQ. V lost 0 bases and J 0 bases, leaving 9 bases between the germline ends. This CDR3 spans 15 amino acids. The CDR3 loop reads CASSLDWSMNTEAFF. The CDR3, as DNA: TGCGCCAGCAGCTTGGATTGGAGCATGAACACTGAAGCTTTCTTT.

CDR3 nucleotide sequence: TGTGCCAGCAGTCCTAGCGGGAGGGGGAATGAGCAGTTCTTC. The encoded protein is CASSPSGRGNEQFF. J is TRBJ2-1 and V is TRBV6-1; TRBD2 matches 12 bases. The CDR3 covers 14 residues. V trimming: 5 bases; J trimming: 7 bases; junction bases outside the gene matches: 3. The germline V gene has CDR1 MNHNS and CDR2 SASEGT.

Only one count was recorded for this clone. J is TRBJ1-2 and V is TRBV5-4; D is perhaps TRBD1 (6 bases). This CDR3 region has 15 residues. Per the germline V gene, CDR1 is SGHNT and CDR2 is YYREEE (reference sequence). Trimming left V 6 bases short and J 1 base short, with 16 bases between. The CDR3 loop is CASTRGGQFNYGYTF. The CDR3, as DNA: TGTGCCAGCACCCGTGGGGGACAATTTAACTATGGCTACACCTTC. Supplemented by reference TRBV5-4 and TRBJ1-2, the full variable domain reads ETGVTQSPTHLIKTRGQQVTLRCSSQSGHNTVSWYQQALGQGPQFIFQYYREEENGRGNFPPRFSGLQFPNYSSELNVNALELDDSALYLCASTRGGQFNYGYTFGSGTRLTVV.

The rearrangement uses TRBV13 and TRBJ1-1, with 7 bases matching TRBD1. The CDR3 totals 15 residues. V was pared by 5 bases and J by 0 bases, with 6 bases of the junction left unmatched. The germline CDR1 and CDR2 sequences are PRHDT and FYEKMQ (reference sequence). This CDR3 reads CASSRATGLNTEAFF. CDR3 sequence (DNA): TGTGCCAGCAGCCGAGCGACAGGGCTGAACACTGAAGCTTTCTTT.

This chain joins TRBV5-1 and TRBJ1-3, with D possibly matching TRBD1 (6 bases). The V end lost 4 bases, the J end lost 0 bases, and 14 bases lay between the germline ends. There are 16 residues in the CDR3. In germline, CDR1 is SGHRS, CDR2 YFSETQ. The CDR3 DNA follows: TGCGCCAGCAGCCAGGACAGCCACAACTCTGGAAACACCATATATTTT. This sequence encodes CASSQDSHNSGNTIYF.